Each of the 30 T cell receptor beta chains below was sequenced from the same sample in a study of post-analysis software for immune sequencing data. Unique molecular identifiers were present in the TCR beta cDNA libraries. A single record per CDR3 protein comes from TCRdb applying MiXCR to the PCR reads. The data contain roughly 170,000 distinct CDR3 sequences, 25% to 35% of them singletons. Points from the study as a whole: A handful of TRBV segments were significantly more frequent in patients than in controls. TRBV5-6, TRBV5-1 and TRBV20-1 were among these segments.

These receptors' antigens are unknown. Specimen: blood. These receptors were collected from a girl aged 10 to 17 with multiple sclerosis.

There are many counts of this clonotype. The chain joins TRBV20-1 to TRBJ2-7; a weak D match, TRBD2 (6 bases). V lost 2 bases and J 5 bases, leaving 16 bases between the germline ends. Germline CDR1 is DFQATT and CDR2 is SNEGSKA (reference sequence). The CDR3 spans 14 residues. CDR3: CSARSGGVWDEQYF. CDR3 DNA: TGCAGTGCTAGAAGCGGCGGGGTATGGGACGAGCAGTACTTC.

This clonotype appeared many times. DNA of the CDR3: TGCGCCAGCAGCTTGTTTTTGACTAGCGGGAGGAGAGGGACAGATACGCAGTATTTT. It yields the protein CASSLFLTSGRRGTDTQYF. V and J are TRBV5-1 and TRBJ2-3; 13 bases fit TRBD2. This CDR3 is built from 19 residues. Germline lookup yields CDR1 SGHRS and CDR2 YFSETQ. Trimming cost V 1 base and J 3 bases; bases outside gene matches: 11.

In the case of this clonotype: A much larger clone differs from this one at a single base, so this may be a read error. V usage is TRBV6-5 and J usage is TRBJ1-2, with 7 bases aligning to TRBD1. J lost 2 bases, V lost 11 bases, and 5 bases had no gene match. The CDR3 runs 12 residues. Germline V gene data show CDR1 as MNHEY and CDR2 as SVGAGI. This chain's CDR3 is CAVKGQNYGYTF. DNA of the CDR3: TGTGCCGTCAAGGGACAGAACTATGGCTACACCTTC.

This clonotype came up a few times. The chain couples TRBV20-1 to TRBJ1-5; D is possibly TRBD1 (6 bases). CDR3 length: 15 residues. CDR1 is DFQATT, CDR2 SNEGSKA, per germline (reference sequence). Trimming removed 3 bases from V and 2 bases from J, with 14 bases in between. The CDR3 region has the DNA TGCAGTGCTAGTAGTTTAAACAGGGGCAATCAGCCCCAGCATTTT. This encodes CSASSLNRGNQPQHF.

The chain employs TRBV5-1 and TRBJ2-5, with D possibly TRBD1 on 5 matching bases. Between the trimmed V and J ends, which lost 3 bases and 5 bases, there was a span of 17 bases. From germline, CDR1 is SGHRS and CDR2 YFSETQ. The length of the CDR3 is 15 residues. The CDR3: CASSSTGSIRETQYF. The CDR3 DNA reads TGCGCCAGCAGCTCAACAGGCTCTATACGGGAGACCCAGTACTTC.

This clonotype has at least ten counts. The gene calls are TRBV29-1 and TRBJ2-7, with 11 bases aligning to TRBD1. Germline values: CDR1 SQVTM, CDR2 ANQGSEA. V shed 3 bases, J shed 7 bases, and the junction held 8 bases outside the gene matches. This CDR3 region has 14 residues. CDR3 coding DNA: TGCAGCGTTGACTGGGGACAGGGGGTTGGAGAGCAGTACTTC. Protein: CSVDWGQGVGEQYF.

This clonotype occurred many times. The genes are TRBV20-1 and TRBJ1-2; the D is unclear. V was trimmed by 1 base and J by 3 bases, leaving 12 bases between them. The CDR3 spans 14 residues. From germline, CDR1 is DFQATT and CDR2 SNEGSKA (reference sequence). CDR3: CSARVGYGDYGYTF. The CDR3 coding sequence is TGCAGTGCTAGAGTTGGATATGGGGACTATGGCTACACCTTC.

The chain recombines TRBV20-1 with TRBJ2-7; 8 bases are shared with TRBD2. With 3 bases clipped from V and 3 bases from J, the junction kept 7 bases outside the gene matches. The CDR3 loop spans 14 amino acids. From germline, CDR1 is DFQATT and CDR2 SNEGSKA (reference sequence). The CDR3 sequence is CSASGERGYYEQYF. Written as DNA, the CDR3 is TGCAGTGCTAGTGGAGAGCGGGGGTACTACGAGCAGTACTTC.

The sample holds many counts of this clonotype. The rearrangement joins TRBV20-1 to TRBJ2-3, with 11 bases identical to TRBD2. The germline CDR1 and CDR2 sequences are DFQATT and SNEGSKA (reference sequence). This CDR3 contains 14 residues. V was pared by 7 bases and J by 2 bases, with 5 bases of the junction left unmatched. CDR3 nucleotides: TGCAGTGTTACACTAGCGGGAGTCACAGATACGCAGTATTTT. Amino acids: CSVTLAGVTDTQYF.

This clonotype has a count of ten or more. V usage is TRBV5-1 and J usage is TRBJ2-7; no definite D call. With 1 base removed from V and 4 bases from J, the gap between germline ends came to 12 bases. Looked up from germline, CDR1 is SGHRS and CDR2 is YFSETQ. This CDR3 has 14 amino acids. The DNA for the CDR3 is TGCGCCAGCAGCTTGATAAGGTCCCCTTACGAGCAGTACTTC. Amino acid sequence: CASSLIRSPYEQYF.

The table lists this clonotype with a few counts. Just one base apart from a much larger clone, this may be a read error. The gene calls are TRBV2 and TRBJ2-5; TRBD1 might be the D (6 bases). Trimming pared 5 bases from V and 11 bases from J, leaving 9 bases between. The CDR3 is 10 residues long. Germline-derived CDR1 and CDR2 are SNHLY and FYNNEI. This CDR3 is CASSWTEQYF. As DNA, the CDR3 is TGTGCCAGCAGTTGGACAGAGCAGTACTTC.

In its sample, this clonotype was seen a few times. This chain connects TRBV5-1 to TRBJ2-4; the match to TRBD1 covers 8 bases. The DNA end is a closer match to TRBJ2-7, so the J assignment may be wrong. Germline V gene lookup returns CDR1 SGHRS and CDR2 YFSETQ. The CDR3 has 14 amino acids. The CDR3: CASSLDGQGYEQYF. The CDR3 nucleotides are TGCGCCAGCAGCTTGGACGGACAGGGCTACGAGCAGTACTTC.

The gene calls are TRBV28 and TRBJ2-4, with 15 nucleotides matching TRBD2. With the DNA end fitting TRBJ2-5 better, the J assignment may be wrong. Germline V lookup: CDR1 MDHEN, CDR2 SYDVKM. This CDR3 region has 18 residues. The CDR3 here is CASSRGLAGGRGRETQYF. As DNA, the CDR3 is TGTGCCAGCAGCCGAGGACTAGCGGGAGGGAGGGGTAGAGAGACCCAGTACTTC.

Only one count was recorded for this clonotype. Here the CDR3 reads CASSYGMNTEAFF. DNA of the CDR3: TGTGCCAGCAGTTACGGTATGAACACTGAAGCTTTCTTT. V usage is TRBV6-5 and J usage is TRBJ1-1; no firm D call. Germline V gene sequence: CDR1 MNHEY, CDR2 SVGAGI. The V gene lost 2 bases and the J gene lost 0 bases, with 4 bases spanning the gap. The CDR3 loop spans 13 amino acids.

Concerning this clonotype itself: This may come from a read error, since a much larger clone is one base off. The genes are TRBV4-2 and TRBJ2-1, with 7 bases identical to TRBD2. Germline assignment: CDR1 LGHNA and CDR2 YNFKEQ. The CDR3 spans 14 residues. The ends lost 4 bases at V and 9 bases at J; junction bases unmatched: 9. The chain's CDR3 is CASSRPASGGEQFF. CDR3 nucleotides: TGTGCCAGCAGCCGCCCGGCTAGCGGAGGTGAGCAGTTCTTC.

DNA of the CDR3: TGTGCCAGCAGCTCCGGGACTCGGGGAGGCCACACCTTC. It specifies CASSSGTRGGHTF. The chain has TRBV5-6 and TRBJ1-2; possibly TRBD1 for D (5 bases). V lost 3 bases and J lost 12, with 18 bases in between. Germline CDR1 SGHDT, CDR2 YYEEEE. This CDR3 has 13 amino acids. The whole variable domain, filled in from reference TRBV5-6 and TRBJ1-2, reads DAGVTQSPTHLIKTRGQQVTLRCSPKSGHDTVSWYQQALGQGPQFIFQYYEEEERQRGNFPDRFSGHQFPNYSSELNVNALLLGDSALYLCASSSGTRGGHTFGSGTRLTVV.

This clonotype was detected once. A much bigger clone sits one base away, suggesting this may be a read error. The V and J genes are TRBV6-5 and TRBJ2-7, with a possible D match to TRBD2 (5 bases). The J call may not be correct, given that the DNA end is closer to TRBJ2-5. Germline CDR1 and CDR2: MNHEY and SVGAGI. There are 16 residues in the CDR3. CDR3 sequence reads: CASSYSRGMERETQYF. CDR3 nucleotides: TGTGCCAGCAGTTACTCACGGGGTATGGAGAGGGAGACCCAGTACTTC.

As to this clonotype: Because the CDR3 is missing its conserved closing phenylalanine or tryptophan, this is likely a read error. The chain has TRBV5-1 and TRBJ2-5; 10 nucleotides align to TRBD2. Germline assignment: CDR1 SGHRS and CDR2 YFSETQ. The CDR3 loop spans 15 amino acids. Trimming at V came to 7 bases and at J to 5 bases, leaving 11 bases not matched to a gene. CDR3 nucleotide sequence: TGCGCCAGCTCCGACACACTAGCGGGACAGGAGACCCAGTACCTC. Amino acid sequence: CASSDTLAGQETQYL.

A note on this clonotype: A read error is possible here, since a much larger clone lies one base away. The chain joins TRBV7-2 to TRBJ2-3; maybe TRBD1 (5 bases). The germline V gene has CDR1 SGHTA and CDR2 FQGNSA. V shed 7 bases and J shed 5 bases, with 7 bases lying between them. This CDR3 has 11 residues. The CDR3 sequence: CASTQGDTQYF. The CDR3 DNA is TGTGCCAGCACCCAGGGAGATACGCAGTATTTT.

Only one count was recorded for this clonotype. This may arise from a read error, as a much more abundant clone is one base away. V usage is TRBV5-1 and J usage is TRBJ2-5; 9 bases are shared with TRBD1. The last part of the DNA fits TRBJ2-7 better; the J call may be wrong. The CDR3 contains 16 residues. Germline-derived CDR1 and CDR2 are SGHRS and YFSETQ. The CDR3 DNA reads TGCGCCTGCAGCTTGGATGGAACAGGGGGCTTTGCCGAGCAGTACTTC. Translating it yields CACSLDGTGGFAEQYF.

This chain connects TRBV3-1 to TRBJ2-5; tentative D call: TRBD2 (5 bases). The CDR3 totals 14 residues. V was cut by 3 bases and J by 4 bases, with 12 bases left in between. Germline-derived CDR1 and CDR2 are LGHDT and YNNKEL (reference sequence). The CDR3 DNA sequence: TGTGCCAGCAGCCAGGCCGGCGGGCGAGAGACCCAGTACTTC. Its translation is CASSQAGGRETQYF.

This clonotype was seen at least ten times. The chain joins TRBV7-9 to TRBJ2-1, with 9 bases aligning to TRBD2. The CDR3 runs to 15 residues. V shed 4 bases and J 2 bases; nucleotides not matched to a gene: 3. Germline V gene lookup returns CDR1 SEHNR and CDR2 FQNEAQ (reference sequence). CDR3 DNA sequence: TGTGCCAGCAGCTCGAGACTAGCGGCCTACAATGAGCAGTTCTTC. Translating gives CASSSRLAAYNEQFF.

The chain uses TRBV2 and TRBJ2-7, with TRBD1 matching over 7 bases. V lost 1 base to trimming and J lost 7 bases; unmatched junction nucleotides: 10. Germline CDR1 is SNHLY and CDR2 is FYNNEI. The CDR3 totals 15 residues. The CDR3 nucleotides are TGTGCCAGCAGTGAAGAATGGGGACAGACGGGGGAGCAGTACTTC. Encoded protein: CASSEEWGQTGEQYF.

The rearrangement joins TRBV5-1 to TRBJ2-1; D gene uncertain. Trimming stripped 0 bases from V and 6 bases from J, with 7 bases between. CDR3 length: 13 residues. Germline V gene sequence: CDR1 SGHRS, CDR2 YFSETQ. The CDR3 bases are TGCGCCAGCAGCTTGGTAGGGCGCAATGAGCAGTTCTTC. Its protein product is CASSLVGRNEQFF.

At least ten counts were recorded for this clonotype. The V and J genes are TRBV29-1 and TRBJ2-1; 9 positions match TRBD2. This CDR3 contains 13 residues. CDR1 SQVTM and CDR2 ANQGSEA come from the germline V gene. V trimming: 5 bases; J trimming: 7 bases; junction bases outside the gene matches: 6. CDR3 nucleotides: TGCAGCGTTCTCCTAGCGGGGATGAATGAGCAGTTCTTC. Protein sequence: CSVLLAGMNEQFF.

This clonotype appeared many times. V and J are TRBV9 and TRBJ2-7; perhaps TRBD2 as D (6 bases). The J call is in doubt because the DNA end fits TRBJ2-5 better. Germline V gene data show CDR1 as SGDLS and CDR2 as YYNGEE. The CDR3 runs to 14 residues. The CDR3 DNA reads TGTGCCAGCAGCGTAGCGGGAGAGGGGGAGACCCAGTACTTC. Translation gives CASSVAGEGETQYF.

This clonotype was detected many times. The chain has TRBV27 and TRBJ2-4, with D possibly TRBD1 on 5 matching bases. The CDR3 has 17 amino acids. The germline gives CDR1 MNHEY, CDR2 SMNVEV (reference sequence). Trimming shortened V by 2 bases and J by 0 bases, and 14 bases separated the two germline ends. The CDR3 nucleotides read TGTGCCAGCAGTTTACTCCCAGGGTATCTAGCCAAAAACATTCAGTACTTC. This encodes CASSLLPGYLAKNIQYF.

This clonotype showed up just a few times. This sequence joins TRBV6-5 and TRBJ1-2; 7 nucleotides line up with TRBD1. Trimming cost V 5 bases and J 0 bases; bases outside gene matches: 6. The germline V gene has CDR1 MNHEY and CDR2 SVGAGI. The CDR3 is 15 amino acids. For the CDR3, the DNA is TGTGCCAGCAGTGACAGACAGGGTTCTAACTATGGCTACACCTTC. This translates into CASSDRQGSNYGYTF.

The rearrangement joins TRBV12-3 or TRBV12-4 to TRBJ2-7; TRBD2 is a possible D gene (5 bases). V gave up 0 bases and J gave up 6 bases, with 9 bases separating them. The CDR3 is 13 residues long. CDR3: CASSLAGDGEQYF. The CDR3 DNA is TGTGCCAGCAGTTTAGCGGGAGACGGCGAGCAGTACTTC.

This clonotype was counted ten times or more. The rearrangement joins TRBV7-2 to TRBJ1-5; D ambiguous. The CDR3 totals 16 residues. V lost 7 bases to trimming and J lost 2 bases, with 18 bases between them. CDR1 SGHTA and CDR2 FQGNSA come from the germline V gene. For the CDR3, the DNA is TGTGCCAGCACCCAATACGGAACAGTCGGCAATCAGCCCCAGCATTTT. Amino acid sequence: CASTQYGTVGNQPQHF. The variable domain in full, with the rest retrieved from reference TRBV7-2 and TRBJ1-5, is GAGVSQSPSNKVTEKGKDVELRCDPISGHTALYWYRQSLGQGLEFLIYFQGNSAPDKSGLPSDRFSAERTGGSVSTLTIQRTQQEDSAVYLCASTQYGTVGNQPQHFGDGTRLSIL.